This TCR beta chain was captured in a study of OX40 agonist ivuxolimab in advanced cancers. Overall study context: Patients were treated with ivuxolimab, an agonistic anti-OX40 (CD134) antibody.

This table comes from immunoSEQ multiplex PCR, and its TCRdb copy is limited to in-frame clones, with some not included. The repertoire includes some 22,000 clones, roughly 80% of them detected once, and 30% to 35% sits in the top ten. The V and J ends lost 3 bases and 4 bases respectively, with 11 bases between them. The CDR3 runs 14 residues. CDR1 and CDR2 from the germline V gene are SGHDT and YYEEEE. As regards this clone: Antigen specificity is unknown.

Study conclusions and caveats: Some patients without response likewise showed low normalized clonal expansion. Clonal expansion from baseline to week 6 occurred in both CD4+ and CD8+ T cells.

The V and J genes are TRBV5-6 and TRBJ1-3; TRBD1 might be the D (6 bases). This clonotype was sampled from an adult with an advanced solid tumor such as melanoma, head and neck, liver or kidney cancer. The specimen was CD4+ or CD8+ T cells sorted from blood, collected in a trial of the OX40 agonist ivuxolimab. The DNA for the CDR3 is TGTGCCAGCAGCTGGACAGCGCGAGGAAACACCATATATTTT. Residues: CASSWTARGNTIYF.